The 6 T cell receptor beta chains presented below share a single source sample, sequenced in a study of blood T cell repertoires in COVID-19. The table came from immunoSEQ multiplex PCR; TCRdb's copy has only in-frame clones and leaves some out. The sample includes some 96,000 clones, around 81% of them seen just once. Specimen: peripheral blood. The source of these receptors is a man aged 45 to 65 with active or convalescent COVID-19.

The chain is built from TRBV9 and TRBJ1-2, with a possible D match to TRBD1 (6 bases). From germline, CDR1 is SGDLS and CDR2 YYNGEE. This CDR3 comprises 18 residues. The V gene lost 3 bases and the J gene lost 0 bases, with 21 bases spanning the gap. CDR3 DNA sequence: TGTGCCAGCAGCGCCGGGACACTCCTTGGCAAAACTAACTATGGCTACACCTTC. Translating gives CASSAGTLLGKTNYGYTF.

This sequence joins TRBV6-5 and TRBJ2-3, with D tentatively TRBD2 (5 bases). Between the trimmed V and J ends, which lost 11 bases and 4 bases, there was a span of 16 bases. In germline, CDR1 is MNHEY, CDR2 SVGAGI. The CDR3 is made up of 13 amino acids. CDR3 loop: CAVGEGIPDTQYF. In nucleotides, the CDR3 is TGTGCCGTAGGTGAGGGTATTCCAGATACGCAGTATTTT.

V usage is TRBV24-1 and J usage is TRBJ1-1; D uncertain. V was clipped by 2 bases and J by 0 bases, with 15 bases between them. The germline V gene encodes CDR1 KGHDR and CDR2 SFDVKD. CDR3 length: 17 residues. The CDR3 protein is CATSDSSGGPLNTEAFF. The CDR3 nucleotides are TGTGCCACCAGTGATTCAAGTGGCGGGCCCTTGAACACTGAAGCTTTCTTT.

V gene TRBV12-3 or TRBV12-4 combines with J gene TRBJ2-3; D call uncertain. This CDR3 comprises 11 residues. Trimming removed 3 bases at V and 8 bases at J, with 6 bases between. The CDR3 region is CASSLSPTQYF. CDR3 nucleotides: TGTGCCAGCAGTTTGAGCCCTACGCAGTATTTT.

The chain uses TRBV6-6 and TRBJ1-5; 7 bases match TRBD1. Per germline, CDR1 MNHNY and CDR2 SVGAGI (reference sequence). V was clipped by 4 bases and J by 2 bases; unmatched bases: 5. The CDR3 runs to 15 residues. The CDR3 sequence is CASSSDRVGNQPQHF. The CDR3 DNA sequence: TGTGCCAGCAGTTCAGACAGGGTGGGCAATCAGCCCCAGCATTTT.

This chain connects TRBV4-1 to TRBJ2-3, with D tentatively TRBD2 (6 bases). This CDR3 is 16 amino acids long. The germline V gene has CDR1 MGHRA and CDR2 YSYEKL. Trimming took off 0 bases at V and 1 base at J, with 11 bases between the two ends. In nucleotides, the CDR3 is TGCGCCAGCAGCCAAGATCCGGGAGACGGCACAGATACGCAGTATTTT. Protein: CASSQDPGDGTDTQYF.